The T cell receptor (beta chain) described here comes from a study of blood T cell repertoires in COVID-19. With 0 bases removed from V and 6 bases from J, the gap between germline ends came to 9 bases. The CDR3 spans 14 residues. Germline loops: CDR1 SEHNR, CDR2 FQNEAQ (reference sequence). In the original processing: From reference gene primer amplification, estimates of nucleated cell counts were derived. Measured with immunoSEQ multiplex PCR; TCRdb has only the in-frame clones, and not every one. V and J calls plus clone size are reproduced from that table; the DNA served to infer D and trimming. Of about 190,000 clones detected, more than 75% appear once; the ten largest clones hold 4% to 5.5%.

The source is a human donor in a cohort sampled during active COVID-19. This sequence joins TRBV7-9 and TRBJ2-1, with TRBD2 as a possible D gene (5 bases). Material: peripheral blood. CDR3 bases: TGTGCCAGCAGCTTAGCGGGAGAACGCAATGAGCAGTTCTTC. Translation: CASSLAGERNEQFF.